This T cell receptor (beta chain) was found in a study of blood T cell repertoires in COVID-19. The CDR3 length is 16 residues. Germline V lookup: CDR1 SNHLY, CDR2 FYNNEI. Trimming pared 0 bases from V and 6 bases from J, leaving 14 bases between. Profiling relied on immunoSEQ multiplex PCR, and the TCRdb table lists in-frame clones only, not all of them. The sample carries about 260,000 clones, approximately 90% recorded once. The sequence came from a man aged 40-55 years who had been exposed to COVID-19. The rearrangement links TRBV2 to TRBJ1-4, with D unresolved. Input material: PBMCs or T cells enriched from blood (not recorded which). The CDR3 protein is CASSEAMASSDEKLFF. CDR3 nucleotide sequence: TGTGCCAGCAGTGAAGCGATGGCTTCGTCCGATGAAAAACTGTTTTTT.